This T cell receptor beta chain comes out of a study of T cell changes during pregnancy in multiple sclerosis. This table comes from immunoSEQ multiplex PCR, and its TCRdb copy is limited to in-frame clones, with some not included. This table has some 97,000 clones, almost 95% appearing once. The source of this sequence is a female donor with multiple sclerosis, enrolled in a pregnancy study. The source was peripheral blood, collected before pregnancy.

The CDR3 nucleotides are TGTGCCAGCAGCACAACTATGAACACTGAAGCTTTCTTT. This gives the protein CASSTTMNTEAFF. The chain couples TRBV7-9 to TRBJ1-1; D uncertain. The CDR3 is 13 amino acids. The V end was cut by 5 bases, the J end by 0 bases, with 7 bases between. The germline gives CDR1 SEHNR, CDR2 FQNEAQ (reference sequence).